Ten or more counts support the clone carrying this T cell receptor beta chain. Its matching antigen is unknown. The library targeted TCRbeta and was prepared with unique molecular identifiers. Each CDR3 protein is one row after TCRdb ran MiXCR on the PCR reads. The sample has 200,000 to 300,000 distinct CDR3 sequences, under 30% seen once. The data stem from a study of T-cell reconstitution after alpha-beta-depleted transplantation in children. Study-wide findings and caveats: It was surviving recipient T cells and thymic progenitors that gave some patients high TCRbeta diversity at day 60. Diversity and T-cell counts at one year after transplant derived mostly from new T cells. Expanded clones from the graft, numbering several hundred, reportedly supplied alpha-beta T cells about two months after transplant.

V lost 3 bases and J lost 7; bases outside the gene matches: 7. The CDR3 has 15 residues. Germline assignment: CDR1 DFQATT and CDR2 SNEGSKA (reference sequence). The chain links TRBV20-1 to TRBJ2-1, with TRBD2 matching over 12 bases. Sequenced material: PBMCs, taken before TCRalphabeta/CD19-depleted stem cell transplant. This clonotype was sampled from a girl aged 2 to 9 with Fanconi anemia, due to receive a stem cell transplant. As DNA, the CDR3 is TGCAGTGCTAGGCGGACTAGCGGGGCTGGGAATGAGCAGTTCTTC. It is translated as CSARRTSGAGNEQFF.